One and the same sample provided the 10 T cell receptor beta chains below, sequenced in a study of tumor and adjacent non-tumor tissue in lung cancer. Three rounds of nested PCR, following a modified ARM-PCR protocol, produced the TCRbeta library. TCRdb reprocessed the multiplex PCR reads via MiXCR and lists one record per CDR3 protein. In the table there are 68,000 or so distinct CDR3 sequences, approximately 63% of which are singletons. This sample's RNA came from whole unsorted tissue. The material sequenced was lung tumor tissue. Every receptor here comes from a man in his forties or fifties with non-small cell lung cancer.

Regarding this clonotype: A much more abundant neighbour one base away suggests this may be a read error. This chain joins TRBV6-2 or TRBV6-3 and TRBJ2-3; D might be TRBD1 (6 bases). V was shortened by 6 bases and J by 0 bases, with 16 bases between the two germline ends. The germline CDR1 and CDR2 sequences are MNHEY and SVGEGT. CDR3 length: 16 residues. The CDR3 is CASSHTAGVSTDTQYF. In nucleotides, the CDR3 is TGTGCCAGCAGCCACACAGCAGGGGTCAGCACAGATACGCAGTATTTT.

Comments on this clonotype: This may stem from a read error, because a much larger clone lies one nucleotide away. The V and J genes are TRBV6-1 and TRBJ2-2; a possible D gene is TRBD1 (5 bases). Germline V gene sequence: CDR1 MNHNS, CDR2 SASEGT. The CDR3 covers 14 residues. CDR3: CASSTGLNTWELFF. CDR3 DNA: TGTGCCAGCAGCACAGGATTGAACACCTGGGAGCTGTTTTTT.

Details on this clonotype: The junction differs from germline at one of its ends, possibly a read error. V is TRBV12-3 or TRBV12-4 and J is TRBJ1-2, with TRBD1 matching 7 bases. The CDR3 is made up of 14 amino acids. CDR3 sequence: CTSSAYGQVYGYTF. In DNA form, the CDR3 reads TGTACCAGCAGTGCATACGGACAGGTCTATGGTTACACCTTC.

As for this clonotype: A junction end diverges from the germline sequence, so it may reflect a read error. This chain links TRBV28 with TRBJ2-4, with TRBD1 matching 7 bases. Germline V CDR1 and CDR2: MDHEN, SYDVKM. The CDR3 length is 15 residues. In nucleotides, the CDR3 is TGTGCCGGCAGTAACAGGGGTGGAACCAAAAACATTCAGTACTTC. This codes for CAGSNRGGTKNIQYF.

The table lists this clonotype with many counts. The rearrangement links TRBV29-1 to TRBJ2-3; D unclear. Germline assignment: CDR1 SQVTM and CDR2 ANQGSEA. The CDR3 is 11 amino acids. V was shortened by 6 bases and J by 15 bases, with 19 bases between the two germline ends. The CDR3 DNA follows: TGCAGCGTAGTCGATAACCGGGCGCCCTATTTT. Translated, it gives CSVVDNRAPYF.

A word on this clonotype: Since no conserved phenylalanine or tryptophan closes the CDR3, a read error is the likely cause. The chain uses TRBV6-1 and TRBJ2-7; 10 positions match TRBD2. Germline V gene lookup returns CDR1 MNHNS and CDR2 SASEGT. The V gene end was trimmed by 5 bases and the J gene end by 1 base; junction bases not matched to a gene: 2. CDR3 size: 14 residues. The CDR3 DNA reads TGTGCCAGCAGTACTAGCGGGACTTCCTACGAGCAGTACCTC. It encodes CASSTSGTSYEQYL.

This clonotype has only a few counts. A read error is possible here, since a much larger clone lies one base away. The gene calls are TRBV20-1 and TRBJ1-2; D may be TRBD1 (5 bases). The V gene lost 4 bases and the J gene lost 1 base, with 10 bases spanning the gap. Germline CDR1 and CDR2: DFQATT and SNEGSKA (reference sequence). The CDR3 is 13 residues long. The CDR3 region is CSAIDRSNYGYTF. The CDR3 DNA is TGCAGTGCTATAGACAGAAGTAACTATGGCTACACCTTC.

In regard to this clonotype: The junction shows a germline mismatch at one end, possibly a read error. The chain employs TRBV2 and TRBJ2-3, with 8 bases fitting TRBD2. The length of the CDR3 is 15 residues. From germline, CDR1 is SNHLY and CDR2 FYNNEI. CDR3 sequence (DNA): TGTGCCAGCAGTGCCGGGACTAGGAGCACAGATGCGCAGTATTTT. This gives the protein CASSAGTRSTDAQYF.

This clonotype was observed a few times. The chain joins TRBV28 to TRBJ2-1; TRBD2 matches 8 bases. Germline CDR1 and CDR2: MDHEN and SYDVKM. Trimming removed 6 bases from V and 3 bases from J; junction bases left unmatched: 7. The CDR3 loop spans 15 amino acids. CDR3 coding DNA: TGTGCCAGCAGGGCTTTGGCGGGGGGCTACAATGAGCAGTTCTTC. This translates into CASRALAGGYNEQFF.

This clonotype was found many times. The chain has TRBV29-1 and TRBJ2-6; D not resolved. The CDR3 extends over 16 amino acids. From germline, CDR1 is SQVTM and CDR2 ANQGSEA. The V end was cut by 2 bases, the J end by 0 bases, with 11 bases between. CDR3 protein: CSVESYSYSGANVLTF. In DNA, the CDR3 is TGCAGCGTTGAAAGCTACAGTTACTCTGGGGCCAACGTCCTGACTTTC.